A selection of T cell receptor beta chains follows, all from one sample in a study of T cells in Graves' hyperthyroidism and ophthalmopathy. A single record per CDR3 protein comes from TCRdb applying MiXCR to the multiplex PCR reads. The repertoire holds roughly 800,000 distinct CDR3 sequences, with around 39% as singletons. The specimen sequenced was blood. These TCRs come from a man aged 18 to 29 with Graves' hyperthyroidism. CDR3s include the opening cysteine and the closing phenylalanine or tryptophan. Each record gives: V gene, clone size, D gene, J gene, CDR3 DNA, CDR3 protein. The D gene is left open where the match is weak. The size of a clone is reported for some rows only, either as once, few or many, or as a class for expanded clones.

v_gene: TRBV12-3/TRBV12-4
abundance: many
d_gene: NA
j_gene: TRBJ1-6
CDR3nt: TGTGCCAGCAGTTTGGGGGAAGAGGATCCCCTCCACTTT
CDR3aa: CASSLGEEDPLHF

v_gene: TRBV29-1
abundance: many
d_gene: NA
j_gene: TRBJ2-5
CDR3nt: TGCAGCGTTGAAGGGGGCGGCCGGGAGACCCAGTACTTC
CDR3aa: CSVEGGGRETQYF

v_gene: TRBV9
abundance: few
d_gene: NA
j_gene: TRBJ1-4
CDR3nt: TGTGCCAGCAGCGTAGAGGGCAGGGAAGGTGAAAAACTGTTTTTT
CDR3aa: CASSVEGREGEKLFF

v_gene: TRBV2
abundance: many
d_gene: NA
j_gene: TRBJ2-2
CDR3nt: TGTGCCATTTCGACCGGGACGGCGAACACCGGGGAGCTGTTTTTT
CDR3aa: CAISTGTANTGELFF

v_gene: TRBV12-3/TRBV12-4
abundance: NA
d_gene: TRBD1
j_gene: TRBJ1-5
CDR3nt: TGTGCCAGCAGTCCCCCCTGGACAGGGGGCCTCAATCAGCCCCAGCATTTT
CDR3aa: CASSPPWTGGLNQPQHF

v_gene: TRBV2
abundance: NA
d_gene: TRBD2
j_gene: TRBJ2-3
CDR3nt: TGTGCCAGCAGGCTGAGCGGGGCCGCCCGGTATTTT
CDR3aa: CASRLSGAARYF

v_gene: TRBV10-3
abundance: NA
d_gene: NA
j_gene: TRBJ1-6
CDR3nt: TGTGCCATCATGGAGAGAAAGAATTCACCCCTCCACTTT
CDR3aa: CAIMERKNSPLHF

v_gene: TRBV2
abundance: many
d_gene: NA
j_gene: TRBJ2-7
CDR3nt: TGTGCCAGCAGTAGGGACATTGGCGACTACGAGCAGTACTTC
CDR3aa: CASSRDIGDYEQYF

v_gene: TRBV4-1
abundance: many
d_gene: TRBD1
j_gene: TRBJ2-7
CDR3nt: TGCGCCAGCAGGCTTTCGACAGGGGCTTTAGACGAGCAGTACTTC
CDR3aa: CASRLSTGALDEQYF

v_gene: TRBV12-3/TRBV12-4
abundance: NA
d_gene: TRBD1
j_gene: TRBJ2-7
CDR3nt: TGTGCCAGCAGCCCTACGGGACAGATCCAATACGAGCAGTACTTC
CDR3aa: CASSPTGQIQYEQYF

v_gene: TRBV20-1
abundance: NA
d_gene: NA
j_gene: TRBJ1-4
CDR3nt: TGCAGTGCTAGAGAACAGGGTAGGGTACCGGGAAAACTGTTTTTT
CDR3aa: CSAREQGRVPGKLFF

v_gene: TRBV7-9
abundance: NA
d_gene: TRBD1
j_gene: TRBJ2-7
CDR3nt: TGCGCCAGCAGCCAATCCGACAGGGGCTACGAGCAGTACTTC
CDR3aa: CASSQSDRGYEQYF

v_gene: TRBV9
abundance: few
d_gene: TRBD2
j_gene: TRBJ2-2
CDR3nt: TGTGCCAGCAGCGTCGGGAGGCTAGCGGGGGCGGAGGAGCTGTTTTTT
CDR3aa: CASSVGRLAGAEELFF

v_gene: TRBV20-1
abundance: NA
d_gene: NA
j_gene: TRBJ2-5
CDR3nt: TGCAGTGCTAGCGGGGTCGAGACCCAGTACTTC
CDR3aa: CSASGVETQYF

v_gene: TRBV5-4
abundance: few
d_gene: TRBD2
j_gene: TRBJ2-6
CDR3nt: TGTGCCAGCAAACTGACTAGCGCCAACTCTGGGGCCAACGTCCTGACTTTC
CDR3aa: CASKLTSANSGANVLTF

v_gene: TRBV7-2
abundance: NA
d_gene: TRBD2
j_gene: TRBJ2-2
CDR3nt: TGTGCCAGCAGCCCCAGTTTACTAGCGGTAGTTGACACCGGGGAGCTGTTTTTT
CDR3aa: CASSPSLLAVVDTGELFF

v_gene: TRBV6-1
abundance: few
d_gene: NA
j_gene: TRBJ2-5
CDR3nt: TGTGCCAGCAGTTATGCCCAGTACCAAGAGACCCAGTACTTC
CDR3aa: CASSYAQYQETQYF

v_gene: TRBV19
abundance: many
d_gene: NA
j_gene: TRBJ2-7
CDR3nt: TGTGCCAGTACCCAGGGTGACGGGCAGTACTTC
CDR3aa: CASTQGDGQYF

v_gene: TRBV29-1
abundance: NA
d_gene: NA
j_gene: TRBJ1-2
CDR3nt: TGCAGCACCAAGGGGAAACAAGGCTACACCTTC
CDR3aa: CSTKGKQGYTF

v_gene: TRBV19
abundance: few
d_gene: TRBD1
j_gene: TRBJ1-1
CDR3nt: TGTGCCAGTACCAATTTGGACAGGGGGCCTCTCGGGGCTTTCTTT
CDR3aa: CASTNLDRGPLGAFF

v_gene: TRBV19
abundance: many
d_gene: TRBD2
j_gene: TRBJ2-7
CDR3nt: TGTGCCAGTAGCCCCGCGGCGGGGGGATACGAGCAGTACTTC
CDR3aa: CASSPAAGGYEQYF

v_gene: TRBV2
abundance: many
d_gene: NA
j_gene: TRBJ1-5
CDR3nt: TGTGCCAGCAATAGGCAGGGTAATCAGCCCCAGCATTTT
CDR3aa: CASNRQGNQPQHF

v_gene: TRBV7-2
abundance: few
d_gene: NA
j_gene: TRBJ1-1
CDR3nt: TGTGCCAGCAGCCAAGCAATATCGGTGAACACTGAAGCTTTCTTT
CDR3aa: CASSQAISVNTEAFF

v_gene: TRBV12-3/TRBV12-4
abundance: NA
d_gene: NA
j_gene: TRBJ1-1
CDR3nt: TGTGCCAGCAGTTTAACCTCCCCGAGGCCAGCTTTCTTT
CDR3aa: CASSLTSPRPAFF

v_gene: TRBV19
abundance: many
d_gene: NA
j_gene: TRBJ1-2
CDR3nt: TGTGCCAGTAGGGAACGGATCTATGGCTACACCTTC
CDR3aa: CASRERIYGYTF

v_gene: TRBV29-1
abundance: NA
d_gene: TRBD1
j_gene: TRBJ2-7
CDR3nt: TGCAGCGGTGCTAGGGACAGGGAACACGAGCAGTACTTC
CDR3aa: CSGARDREHEQYF

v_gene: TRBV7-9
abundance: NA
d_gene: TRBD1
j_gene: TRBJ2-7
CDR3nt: TGTGCCAGCAGCCCCGGGACAGGGGCTTCCTACGAGCAGTACTTC
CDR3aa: CASSPGTGASYEQYF

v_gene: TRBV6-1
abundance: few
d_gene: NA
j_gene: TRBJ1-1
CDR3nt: TGTGCCAGCAGTGAAGCAAATGACGGATCGGCTTTCTTT
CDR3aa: CASSEANDGSAFF

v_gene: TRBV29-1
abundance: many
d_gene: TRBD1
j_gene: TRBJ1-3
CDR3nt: TGCAGCGTACGGACAGGGGATGGAAACACCATATATTTT
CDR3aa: CSVRTGDGNTIYF

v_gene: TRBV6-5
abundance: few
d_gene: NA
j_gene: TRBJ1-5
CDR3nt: TGTGCCAGCAGTGGTGGTCTCGGACAACTCAATCAGCCCCAGCATTTT
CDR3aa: CASSGGLGQLNQPQHF

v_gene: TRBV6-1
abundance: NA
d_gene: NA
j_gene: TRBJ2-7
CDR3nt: TGTGCCAGCACAGGACTCGGGACCTACGAGCAGTACTTC
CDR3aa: CASTGLGTYEQYF